This T cell receptor (beta chain) appears in the sequencing data of a study of graft-versus-host responses after intestinal transplantation. Study context: Multivisceral, liver-intestinal, or isolated intestinal transplants were performed in recipients. Every recipient had anti-thymocyte globulin induction and two to four years of tacrolimus plus steroids.

Details on this clone: Antigen unknown.

The CDR3 runs to 15 residues. J gave up 3 bases and V 4 bases, and 2 bases lay outside the gene matches. Germline CDR1 and CDR2: MNHEY and SMNVEV (reference sequence). The table came from immunoSEQ multiplex PCR; TCRdb's copy has only in-frame clones and leaves some out. The sample yields 75,000 to 100,000 clones, 91% seen once. The TCR comes from a human donor who was the organ donor for an intestinal transplant. The J gene is TRBJ2-1, the V gene TRBV27, with TRBD2 identical over 11 bases. The sample consisted of unstimulated CD4+ T cells sorted from spleen or lymph node cells, taken before transplant. This CDR3 is CASSSLAGGYNEQFF. The CDR3 DNA follows: TGTGCCAGCAGTTCTCTAGCGGGGGGCTACAATGAGCAGTTCTTC.